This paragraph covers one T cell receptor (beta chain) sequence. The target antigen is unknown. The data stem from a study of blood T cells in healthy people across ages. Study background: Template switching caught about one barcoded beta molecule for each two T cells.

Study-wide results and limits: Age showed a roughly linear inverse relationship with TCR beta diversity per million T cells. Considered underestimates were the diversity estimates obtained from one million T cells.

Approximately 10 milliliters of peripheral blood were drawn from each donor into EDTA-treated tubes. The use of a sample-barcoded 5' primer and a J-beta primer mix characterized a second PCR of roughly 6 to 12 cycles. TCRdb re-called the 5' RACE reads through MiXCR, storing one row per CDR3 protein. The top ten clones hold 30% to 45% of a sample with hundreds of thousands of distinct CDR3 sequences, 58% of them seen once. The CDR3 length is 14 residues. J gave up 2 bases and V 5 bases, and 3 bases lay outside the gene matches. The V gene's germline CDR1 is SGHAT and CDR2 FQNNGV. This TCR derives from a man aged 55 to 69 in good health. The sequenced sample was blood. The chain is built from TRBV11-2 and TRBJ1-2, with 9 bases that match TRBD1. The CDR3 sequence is CASSRDRANYGYTF. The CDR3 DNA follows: TGTGCCAGCAGCCGGGACAGGGCCAACTATGGCTACACCTTC.